The clone carrying this T cell receptor (beta chain) was observed at least ten times. Its antigen is as yet unknown. This specimen comes from a study of metastatic and nonmetastatic thyroid tumors. Background on the study: Patients with malignant and benign thyroid disease provided blood and tumor or nodule tissue, whose repertoires were compared.

TCRdb reprocessed the PCR reads using MiXCR. The sample has around 27,000 clones, about 22% seen once. This CDR3 is built from 19 residues. Germline CDR1 SGHTA, CDR2 FQGNSA. With 7 bases removed from V and 0 bases from J, the gap between germline ends came to 27 bases. Study-wide findings and caveats: Benign nodules reportedly had significantly lower TCR beta diversity than malignant thyroid tumors in blood and tumor.

Thyroid surgery was preceded by no treatment in any patient. This TCR came from a female donor with papillary thyroid cancer or a benign thyroid nodule (not recorded which). Some clones in this sample may be carry-over from other donors' samples. Sequencing was done on a sample of blood. This rearrangement joins TRBV7-2 to TRBJ1-2, with a possible D match to TRBD1 (5 bases). The CDR3 sequence: CASTPTLASRGAANYGYTF. The DNA of the CDR3 is TGTGCCAGCACCCCAACATTGGCGTCGAGGGGAGCCGCTAACTATGGCTACACCTTC.